One and the same sample provided the 26 T cell receptor beta chains below, sequenced in a study of blood T cell repertoires in COVID-19. Sequenced by immunoSEQ multiplex PCR; TCRdb stores in-frame clones only, minus some. Of roughly 200,000 clones listed, 70% to 90% are singletons. Specimen: peripheral blood. The origin of the receptors is a man in his 60s with active or convalescent COVID-19.

This chain joins TRBV30 and TRBJ1-1; no definite D call. The V end lost 0 bases, the J end lost 1 base, and 6 bases lay between the germline ends. The CDR3 contains 13 residues. Germline CDR1 is GTSNPN and CDR2 is SVGIG (reference sequence). CDR3 amino acids: CAWSVSWNTEAFF. The CDR3, as DNA: TGTGCCTGGAGTGTTAGCTGGAACACTGAAGCTTTCTTT.

The CDR3 sequence is CASSLDINTEAFF. The CDR3 nucleotides read TGTGCCAGCAGCCTTGACATAAACACTGAAGCTTTCTTT. The chain carries TRBV5-4 and TRBJ1-1; D gene unclear. Between the trimmed V and J ends, which lost 4 bases and 2 bases, there was a span of 9 bases. The CDR3 has 13 residues. The germline gives CDR1 SGHNT, CDR2 YYREEE (reference sequence).

The table lists this clone with a count of one. CDR3 protein: CASSQKLAGGSETQYF. The CDR3 coding sequence is TGCGCCAGCAGCCAGAAACTAGCGGGGGGATCAGAGACCCAGTACTTC. The rearrangement links TRBV4-1 to TRBJ2-5, with TRBD2 identical over 12 bases. The CDR3 consists of 16 residues. J gave up 4 bases and V 3 bases, and 6 bases lay outside the gene matches. Per germline, CDR1 MGHRA and CDR2 YSYEKL.

This clone has more than one count but fewer than ten. The chain has TRBV6-2 or TRBV6-3 and TRBJ2-1, with 7 bases aligning to TRBD2. Germline CDR1 and CDR2: MNHEY and SVGEGT. V lost 2 bases to trimming and J lost 0 bases; unmatched junction nucleotides: 13. CDR3 size: 19 residues. DNA for the CDR3: TGTGCCAGCAGTTACGTCGAAACGGGGGAGGGTAGCTCCTACAATGAGCAGTTCTTC. It encodes CASSYVETGEGSSYNEQFF.

This clone was observed a few times. This chain connects TRBV27 to TRBJ2-7, with 7 bases lining up with TRBD2. V trimming: 4 bases; J trimming: 6 bases; junction bases outside the gene matches: 0. Germline V gives CDR1 MNHEY, CDR2 SMNVEV (reference sequence). The CDR3 runs to 11 residues. CDR3 in amino acids: CASSWEGEQYF. CDR3 sequence (DNA): TGTGCCAGCAGTTGGGAGGGCGAGCAGTACTTC.

CDR3 sequence (DNA): TGTGCCAGCACCCTAGGGGCCTGGGATGGTGAAGCTTTCTTT. Encoded protein: CASTLGAWDGEAFF. The chain joins TRBV25-1 to TRBJ1-1; D is perhaps TRBD1 (5 bases). The CDR3 length is 14 residues. Trimming shortened V by 7 bases and J by 7 bases, and 19 bases separated the two germline ends. CDR1 is MGHDK and CDR2 is SYGVNS in the germline V gene.

The CDR3 reads CASSSGGASTDTQYF. In nucleotides, the CDR3 is TGTGCCAGCAGTAGCGGGGGGGCTAGCACAGATACGCAGTATTTT. The chain is built from TRBV14 and TRBJ2-3, with 11 bases fitting TRBD2. CDR1 is SGHDN and CDR2 is FVKESK in the germline V gene. This CDR3 has 15 residues. V shed 6 bases and J 0 bases; nucleotides not matched to a gene: 2.

J is TRBJ2-5 and V is TRBV13, with D possibly being TRBD1 (6 bases). Per germline, CDR1 PRHDT and CDR2 FYEKMQ (reference sequence). Deletions cut 5 bases from V and 5 bases from J, with 15 bases between. There are 14 residues in the CDR3. CDR3 sequence (DNA): TGTGCCAGCAGCCCCAACAGGGAGTGGGAGACCCAGTACTTC. This sequence encodes CASSPNREWETQYF.

The V call is TRBV19, the J call TRBJ1-2; D not resolved. V lost 0 bases and J 8 bases, leaving 7 bases between the germline ends. The CDR3 is 12 amino acids. Germline V gene lookup returns CDR1 LNHDA and CDR2 SQIVND (reference sequence). CDR3 protein: CASSIDQEGYTF. The CDR3 coding sequence is TGTGCCAGTAGTATAGATCAGGAAGGCTACACCTTC.

The chain joins TRBV9 to TRBJ1-1; the D gene is possibly TRBD1 (5 bases). CDR1 is SGDLS, CDR2 YYNGEE, per germline. The V and J ends lost 4 bases and 3 bases respectively, with 10 bases between them. This CDR3 is built from 13 residues. In DNA form, the CDR3 reads TGTGCCAGCAGCACTCCAGGGTACACTGAAGCTTTCTTT. This gives the protein CASSTPGYTEAFF.

V and J are TRBV5-4 and TRBJ2-2; D remains unclear. With 0 bases removed from V and 5 bases from J, the gap between germline ends came to 8 bases. Germline V gene sequence: CDR1 SGHNT, CDR2 YYREEE (reference sequence). The CDR3 covers 14 residues. The CDR3 region is CASSLAATTGELFF. The DNA of the CDR3 is TGTGCCAGCAGCTTGGCTGCTACTACCGGGGAGCTGTTTTTT.

The chain combines TRBV4-1 with TRBJ1-5; D unclear. Looked up from germline, CDR1 is MGHRA and CDR2 is YSYEKL. This CDR3 contains 14 residues. Trimming took 1 base from V and 0 from J, leaving 4 bases between them. The CDR3 sequence is CASSQGYSNQPQHF. CDR3 nucleotide sequence: TGCGCCAGCAGCCAAGGCTATAGCAATCAGCCCCAGCATTTT.

This clone was counted at least ten times. The sample carries other DNA sequences with the same CDR3. The V call is TRBV3-1 (or the pseudogene TRBV3-2), the J call TRBJ1-1, with unresolved D. V lost 3 bases to trimming and J lost 7 bases, with 21 bases between them. Looked up from germline, CDR1 is LGHDT and CDR2 is YNNKEL (reference sequence). The CDR3 is 16 amino acids. CDR3 nucleotide sequence: TGTGCCAGCAGCCATGTGGTGGGCGGGAGGGCCTTTGAAGCTTTCTTT. Translating gives CASSHVVGGRAFEAFF.

The V and J genes are TRBV7-3 and TRBJ2-7, with D possibly being TRBD1 (6 bases). The CDR3 sequence is 15 residues long. Germline CDR1 reads SGHTA; CDR2 reads FQGTGA. Trimming removed 1 base from V and 3 bases from J, with 13 bases in between. The chain's CDR3 is CASSLNGQRDYEQYF. The CDR3 bases are TGTGCCAGCAGCTTAAATGGACAGAGAGACTACGAGCAGTACTTC.

Written as DNA, the CDR3 is TGCAGTGCTAGTTCAGTGAACACTGAAGCTTTCTTT. As protein: CSASSVNTEAFF. This rearrangement joins TRBV20-1 to TRBJ1-1; D is unresolved. Trimming removed 3 bases at V and 0 bases at J, with 5 bases between. Germline CDR1 and CDR2: DFQATT and SNEGSKA (reference sequence). CDR3 size: 12 residues.

V gene TRBV18 combines with J gene TRBJ2-7, with D possibly TRBD2 on 6 matching bases. The germline gives CDR1 KGHSH, CDR2 LQKENI. Trimming took 1 base from V and 3 from J, leaving 13 bases between them. The CDR3 is 15 residues long. CDR3 bases: TGTGCCAGCTCACCACTGGGGGGAAAGAACTACGAGCAGTACTTC. Amino acids: CASSPLGGKNYEQYF.

The chain links TRBV5-5 to TRBJ1-2; D is uncertain. Trimming pared 4 bases from V and 2 bases from J, leaving 21 bases between. Germline CDR1 is SGHKS and CDR2 is YYEKEE (reference sequence). The CDR3 is 17 residues long. CDR3 region: CASSPRSFGDPNYGYTF. CDR3 nucleotides: TGTGCCAGCAGCCCCAGGTCTTTCGGGGATCCCAACTATGGCTACACCTTC.

This clone was counted only a few times. V usage is TRBV5-1 and J usage is TRBJ1-3; D remains ambiguous. V lost 1 base, J lost 1 base, and 12 bases lay in between. CDR3 length: 16 amino acids. The germline V gene encodes CDR1 SGHRS and CDR2 YFSETQ. CDR3: CASSLYGSGSGNTIYF. CDR3 sequence (DNA): TGCGCCAGCAGCTTGTACGGCTCCGGGTCTGGAAACACCATATATTTT.

This clone appeared a single time. The chain links TRBV7-9 to TRBJ2-7, with D tentatively TRBD1 (6 bases). Germline CDR1 and CDR2: SEHNR and FQNEAQ (reference sequence). Trimming pared 5 bases from V and 5 bases from J, leaving 10 bases between. The CDR3 totals 12 residues. CDR3 amino acids: CASSKTGNEQYF. In DNA, the CDR3 is TGTGCCAGCAGCAAAACAGGGAACGAGCAGTACTTC.

This rearrangement joins TRBV19 to TRBJ1-3; the D gene is possibly TRBD1 (5 bases). This CDR3 contains 15 residues. V was shortened by 0 bases and J by 2 bases, with 8 bases between the two germline ends. Germline V lookup: CDR1 LNHDA, CDR2 SQIVND (reference sequence). DNA of the CDR3: TGTGCCAGTAGTATAGAGGGGGGAACTGGAAACACCATATATTTT. It codes for CASSIEGGTGNTIYF.

This clone was detected once. As DNA, the CDR3 is TGTGCCAGCGGGTGGAGCTCCTATAATTCACCCCTCCACTTT. Translation: CASGWSSYNSPLHF. The J gene is TRBJ1-6, the V gene TRBV2, with D unclear. This CDR3 region has 14 residues. In germline, CDR1 is SNHLY, CDR2 FYNNEI. V lost 8 bases and J lost 0, with 8 bases in between.

The chain carries TRBV19 and TRBJ1-2, with D unclear. This CDR3 comprises 14 residues. Trimming stripped 7 bases from V and 0 bases from J, with 12 bases between. Germline loops: CDR1 LNHDA, CDR2 SQIVND (reference sequence). CDR3 amino acids: CASIGLTPNYGYTF. In nucleotides, the CDR3 is TGTGCCAGTATTGGGCTCACCCCTAACTATGGCTACACCTTC.

The gene calls are TRBV5-6 and TRBJ2-7; D call uncertain. The germline V and J ends were trimmed by 4 bases and 0 bases, with 5 bases remaining between them. This CDR3 contains 12 residues. Germline V gives CDR1 SGHDT, CDR2 YYEEEE. CDR3 sequence reads: CASSRGSYEQYF. CDR3 nucleotides: TGTGCCAGCAGCCGCGGCTCCTACGAGCAGTACTTC.

For the CDR3, the DNA is TGTGCCAGCAGTCTCGCGGATCAGGGGAATCAGCCCCAGCATTTT. Its protein product is CASSLADQGNQPQHF. V and J are TRBV2 and TRBJ1-5; weak D call: TRBD1 (6 bases). The germline V gene has CDR1 SNHLY and CDR2 FYNNEI. The CDR3 runs to 15 residues. The V and J ends lost 5 bases and 4 bases respectively, with 15 bases between them.

The V call is TRBV28, the J call TRBJ2-7; maybe TRBD1 (5 bases). V lost 2 bases to trimming and J lost 3 bases, with 8 bases between them. Germline loops: CDR1 MDHEN, CDR2 SYDVKM. CDR3 size: 13 residues. The CDR3 DNA is TGTGCCAGCAGTTTAACAGGTATCTACGAGCAGTACTTC. Protein sequence: CASSLTGIYEQYF.

The rearrangement joins TRBV11-2 to TRBJ1-4; TRBD1 is a possible D gene (5 bases). The V and J ends lost 5 bases and 8 bases respectively, with 15 bases between them. Germline V CDR1 and CDR2: SGHAT, FQNNGV. The CDR3 has 14 amino acids. In nucleotides, the CDR3 is TGTGCCAGCAGCCGGGGGACCGAGGTCGAAAAACTGTTTTTT. The encoded protein is CASSRGTEVEKLFF.